Listed here are 2 T cell receptor beta chains from one sample, sequenced in a study of identical twins. TCRdb re-derived calls from the 5' RACE reads in MiXCR, one entry per CDR3 protein. Of about 1.7 million distinct CDR3 sequences listed, 25% to 35% are singletons. Material: cord blood. The receptors derive from a newborn girl in good health.

This clonotype was seen a handful of times. One junction end does not reproduce the germline sequence, and a read error may be involved. This rearrangement joins TRBV27 to TRBJ2-3; the D gene is possibly TRBD2 (5 bases). Germline CDR1 MNHEY, CDR2 SMNVEV (reference sequence). The CDR3 length is 15 residues. The CDR3 sequence is CASSLSWRSTDTRYF. In DNA form, the CDR3 reads TGTGCCAGCAGTTTATCGTGGAGGAGCACAGATACGCGGTATTTT.

The rearrangement links TRBV20-1 to TRBJ2-7; 11 bases are a match to TRBD2. The CDR3 loop spans 12 amino acids. The germline gives CDR1 DFQATT, CDR2 SNEGSKA (reference sequence). The J segment lost 6 bases and the V segment lost 3 bases, leaving 1 base of the junction unmatched. The CDR3 DNA reads TGCAGTGCTAGGACTAGCGGGACCGAGCAGTACTTC. Protein: CSARTSGTEQYF.